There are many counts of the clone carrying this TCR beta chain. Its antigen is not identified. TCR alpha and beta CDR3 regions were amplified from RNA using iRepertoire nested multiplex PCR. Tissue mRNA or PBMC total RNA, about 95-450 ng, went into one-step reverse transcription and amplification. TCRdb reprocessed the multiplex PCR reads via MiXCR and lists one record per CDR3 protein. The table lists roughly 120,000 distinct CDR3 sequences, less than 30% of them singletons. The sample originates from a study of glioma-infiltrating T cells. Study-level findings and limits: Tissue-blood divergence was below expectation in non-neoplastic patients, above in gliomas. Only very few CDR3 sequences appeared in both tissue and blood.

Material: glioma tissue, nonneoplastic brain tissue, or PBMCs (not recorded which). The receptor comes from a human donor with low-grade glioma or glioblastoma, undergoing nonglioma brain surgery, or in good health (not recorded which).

The DNA for the CDR3 is TGCGCCAGCAGCTTGGAGGCGCACACTGAAGCTTTCTTT. Translated: CASSLEAHTEAFF. The J gene is TRBJ1-1, the V gene TRBV5-1; no clear D. V was cut by 0 bases and J by 3 bases, with 6 bases left in between. The CDR3 runs 13 residues. The germline gives CDR1 SGHRS, CDR2 YFSETQ.